This T cell receptor (beta chain) was captured in a study of T cell repertoires in cytomegalovirus infection. Study context: HLA-B-restricted CMV epitopes that are well studied, plus recently identified HLA-C-restricted ones, were used by the study. A matching HLA type, together with CMV infection, was signaled by public TCR beta signatures. Regarding the study as a whole: Of the TCR beta families, the public ones yielded a cumulative frequency that identified carriers of CMV plus the relevant HLA. CMV-specific HLA-C-restricted TCR beta clonotypes dominated the ex vivo response.

Germline loops: CDR1 SGHTA, CDR2 FQGNSA. The CDR3 is 16 residues long. The V segment lost 2 bases and the J segment 3 bases; nucleotides outside the gene matches: 4. This clonotype was counted ten times or more. Antigen specificity is unknown. One entry per CDR3 protein, called by TCRdb with MiXCR from the reads. The table has 640,000 or so distinct CDR3 sequences, 30% to 40% seen once; the top ten hold around a sixth. The sample consisted of cultured PBMCs, taken from culture after CMV antigen stimulation. J is TRBJ2-7 and V is TRBV7-2, with 13 bases fitting TRBD2. The clonotype was recovered from a human donor in good health (CMV status not recorded). Some clones in this sample may be carry-over from other donors' samples. The CDR3 sequence: CASSLRLAGGYYEQYF. In nucleotides, the CDR3 is TGTGCCAGCAGCTTAAGACTAGCGGGAGGTTACTACGAGCAGTACTTC.